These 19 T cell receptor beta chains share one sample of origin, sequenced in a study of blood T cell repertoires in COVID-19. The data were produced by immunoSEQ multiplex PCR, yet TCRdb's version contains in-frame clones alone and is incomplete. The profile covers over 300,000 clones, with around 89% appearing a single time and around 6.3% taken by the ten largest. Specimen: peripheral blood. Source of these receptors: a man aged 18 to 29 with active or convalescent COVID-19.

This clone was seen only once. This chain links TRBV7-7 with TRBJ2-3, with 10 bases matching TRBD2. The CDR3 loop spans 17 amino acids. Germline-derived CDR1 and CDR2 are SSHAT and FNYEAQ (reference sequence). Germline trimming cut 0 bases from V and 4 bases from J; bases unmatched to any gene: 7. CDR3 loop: CASSLAVSSGGPDTQYF. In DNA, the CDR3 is TGTGCCAGCAGCTTAGCCGTGTCTAGCGGGGGTCCAGATACGCAGTATTTT. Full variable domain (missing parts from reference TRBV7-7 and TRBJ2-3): GAGVSQSPRYKVTKRGQDVTLRCDPISSHATLYWYQQALGQGPEFLTYFNYEAQPDKSGLPSDRFSAERPEGSISTLTIQRTEQRDSAMYRCASSLAVSSGGPDTQYFGPGTRLTVL.

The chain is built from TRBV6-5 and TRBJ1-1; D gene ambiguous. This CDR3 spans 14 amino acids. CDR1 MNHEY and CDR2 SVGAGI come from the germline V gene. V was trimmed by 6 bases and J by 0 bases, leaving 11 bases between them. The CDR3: CASSDFYVNTEAFF. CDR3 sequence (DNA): TGTGCCAGCAGCGACTTTTATGTGAACACTGAAGCTTTCTTT.

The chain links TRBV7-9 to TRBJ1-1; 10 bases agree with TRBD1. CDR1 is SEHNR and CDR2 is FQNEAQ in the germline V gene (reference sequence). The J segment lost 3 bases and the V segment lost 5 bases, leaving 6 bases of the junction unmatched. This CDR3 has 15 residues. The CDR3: CASSQTGGGYTEAFF. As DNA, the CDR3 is TGTGCCAGCAGCCAGACAGGGGGCGGTTACACTGAAGCTTTCTTT.

CDR3 sequence: CASSYTSGEYQETQYF. Written as DNA, the CDR3 is TGTGCCAGCAGCTATACTAGCGGGGAGTACCAAGAGACCCAGTACTTC. V and J are TRBV7-8 and TRBJ2-5; 10 bases are shared with TRBD2. Germline V gene lookup returns CDR1 SGHVS and CDR2 FQNEAQ. The CDR3 is 16 amino acids. The J segment lost 0 bases and the V segment lost 4 bases, leaving 5 bases of the junction unmatched.

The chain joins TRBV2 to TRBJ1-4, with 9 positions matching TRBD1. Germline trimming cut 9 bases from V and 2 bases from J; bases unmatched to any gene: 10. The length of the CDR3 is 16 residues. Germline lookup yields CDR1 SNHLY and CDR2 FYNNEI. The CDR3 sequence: CASQVPGQGTNEKLFF. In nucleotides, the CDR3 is TGTGCCAGTCAAGTCCCGGGACAGGGTACTAATGAAAAACTGTTTTTT.

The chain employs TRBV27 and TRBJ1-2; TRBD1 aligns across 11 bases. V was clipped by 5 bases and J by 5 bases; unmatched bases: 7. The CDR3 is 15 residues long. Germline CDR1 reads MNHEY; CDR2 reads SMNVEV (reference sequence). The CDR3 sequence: CASSPRTGGNYGYTF. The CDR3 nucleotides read TGTGCCAGCAGTCCTAGGACAGGGGGCAATTATGGCTACACCTTC.

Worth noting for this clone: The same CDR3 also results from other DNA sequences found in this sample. The CDR3 loop is CASSLSGGTDTQYF. CDR3 in DNA: TGCGCCAGCAGCTTGTCAGGGGGCACAGATACGCAGTATTTT. The chain combines TRBV5-1 with TRBJ2-3, with D perhaps matching TRBD1 (6 bases). The CDR3 contains 14 residues. From germline, CDR1 is SGHRS and CDR2 YFSETQ. Trimming shortened V by 1 base and J by 1 base, and 7 bases separated the two germline ends.

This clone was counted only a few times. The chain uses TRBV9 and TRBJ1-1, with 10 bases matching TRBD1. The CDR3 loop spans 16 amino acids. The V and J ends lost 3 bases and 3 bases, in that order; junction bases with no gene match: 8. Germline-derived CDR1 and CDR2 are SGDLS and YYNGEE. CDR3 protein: CASSESRQGAYTEAFF. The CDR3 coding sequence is TGTGCCAGCAGCGAAAGTCGACAGGGGGCGTACACTGAAGCTTTCTTT.

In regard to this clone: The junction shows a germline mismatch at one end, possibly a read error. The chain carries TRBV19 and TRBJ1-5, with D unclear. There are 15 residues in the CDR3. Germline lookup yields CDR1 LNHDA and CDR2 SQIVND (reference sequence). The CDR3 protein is CASRIAGISNQPQHF. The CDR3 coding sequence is TGTGCCAGTAGGATAGCGGGTATTAGCAATCAGCCCCAGCATTTT.

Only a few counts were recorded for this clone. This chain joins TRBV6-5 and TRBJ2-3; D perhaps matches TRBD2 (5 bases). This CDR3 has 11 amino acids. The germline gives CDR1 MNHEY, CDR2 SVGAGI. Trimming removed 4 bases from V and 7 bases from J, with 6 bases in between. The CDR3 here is CASSSGNTQYF. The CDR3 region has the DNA TGTGCCAGCAGTTCGGGAAATACGCAGTATTTT.

CDR3 DNA sequence: TGTGCCAGCAGCCCAGATTACGGGGGGAACAATGAGCAGTTCTTC. It yields the protein CASSPDYGGNNEQFF. The chain recombines TRBV3-1 (or the pseudogene TRBV3-2) with TRBJ2-1; 7 nucleotides line up with TRBD2. This CDR3 has 15 residues. The V and J ends lost 4 bases and 5 bases, in that order; junction bases with no gene match: 8. Germline V gene data show CDR1 as LGHDT and CDR2 as YNNKEL (reference sequence).

The CDR3 is CASSSSVRGFSNQPQHF. Written as DNA, the CDR3 is TGTGCCAGCAGTTCCTCCGTCAGGGGATTTAGCAATCAGCCCCAGCATTTT. V gene TRBV27 combines with J gene TRBJ1-5; D is possibly TRBD1 (6 bases). V dropped 4 bases and J dropped 0 bases, with 16 bases sitting between them. The CDR3 loop spans 17 amino acids. Germline-derived CDR1 and CDR2 are MNHEY and SMNVEV (reference sequence).

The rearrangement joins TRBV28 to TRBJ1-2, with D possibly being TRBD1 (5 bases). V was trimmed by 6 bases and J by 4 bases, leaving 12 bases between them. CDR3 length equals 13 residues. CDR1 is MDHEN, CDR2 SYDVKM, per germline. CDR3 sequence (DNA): TGTGCCAGCAGATCATCGGACATCTATGGCTACACCTTC. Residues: CASRSSDIYGYTF.

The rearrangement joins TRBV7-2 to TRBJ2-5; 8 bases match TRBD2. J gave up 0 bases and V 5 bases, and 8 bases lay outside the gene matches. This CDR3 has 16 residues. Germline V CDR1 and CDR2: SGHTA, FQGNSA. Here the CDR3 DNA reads TGTGCCAGCAGCGCCTCCGGGAGGGCCTACCAAGAGACCCAGTACTTC. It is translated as CASSASGRAYQETQYF. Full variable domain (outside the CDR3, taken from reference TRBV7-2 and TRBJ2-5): GAGVSQSPSNKVTEKGKDVELRCDPISGHTALYWYRQSLGQGLEFLIYFQGNSAPDKSGLPSDRFSAERTGGSVSTLTIQRTQQEDSAVYLCASSASGRAYQETQYFGPGTRLLVL.

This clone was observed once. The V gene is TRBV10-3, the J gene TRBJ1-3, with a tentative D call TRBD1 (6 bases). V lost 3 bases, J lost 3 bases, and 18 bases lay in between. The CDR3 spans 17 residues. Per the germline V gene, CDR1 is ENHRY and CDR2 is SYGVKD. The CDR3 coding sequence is TGTGCCATCAGTGATAAGGCTCAGGGGAAAATTGGAAACACCATATATTTT. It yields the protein CAISDKAQGKIGNTIYF.

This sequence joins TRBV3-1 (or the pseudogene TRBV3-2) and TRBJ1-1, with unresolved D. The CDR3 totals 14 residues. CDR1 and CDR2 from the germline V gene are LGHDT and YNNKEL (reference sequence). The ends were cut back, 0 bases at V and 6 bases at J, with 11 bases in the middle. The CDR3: CASSQDGSQAEAFF. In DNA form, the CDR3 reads TGTGCCAGCAGCCAAGATGGCAGTCAGGCTGAAGCTTTCTTT.

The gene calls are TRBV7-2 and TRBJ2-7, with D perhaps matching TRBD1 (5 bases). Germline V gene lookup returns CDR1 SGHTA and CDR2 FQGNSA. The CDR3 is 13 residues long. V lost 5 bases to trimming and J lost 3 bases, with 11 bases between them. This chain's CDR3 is CASSPKTDYEQYF. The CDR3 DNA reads TGTGCCAGCAGCCCGAAGACAGACTACGAGCAGTACTTC. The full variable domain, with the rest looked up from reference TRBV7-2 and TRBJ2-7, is GAGVSQSPSNKVTEKGKDVELRCDPISGHTALYWYRQSLGQGLEFLIYFQGNSAPDKSGLPSDRFSAERTGGSVSTLTIQRTQQEDSAVYLCASSPKTDYEQYFGPGTRLTVT.

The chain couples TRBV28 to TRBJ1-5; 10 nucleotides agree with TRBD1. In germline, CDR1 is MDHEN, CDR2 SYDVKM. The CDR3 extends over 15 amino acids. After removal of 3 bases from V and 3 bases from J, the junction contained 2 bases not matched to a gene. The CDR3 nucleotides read TGTGCCAGCAGTTTGACAGGGGGCAACAATCAGCCCCAGCATTTT. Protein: CASSLTGGNNQPQHF.

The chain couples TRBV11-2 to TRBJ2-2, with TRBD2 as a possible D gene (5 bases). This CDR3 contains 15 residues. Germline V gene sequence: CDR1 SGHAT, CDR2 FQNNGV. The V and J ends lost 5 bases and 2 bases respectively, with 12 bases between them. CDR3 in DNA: TGTGCCAGCAGCCTACGGACTCTTAACACCGGGGAGCTGTTTTTT. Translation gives CASSLRTLNTGELFF.